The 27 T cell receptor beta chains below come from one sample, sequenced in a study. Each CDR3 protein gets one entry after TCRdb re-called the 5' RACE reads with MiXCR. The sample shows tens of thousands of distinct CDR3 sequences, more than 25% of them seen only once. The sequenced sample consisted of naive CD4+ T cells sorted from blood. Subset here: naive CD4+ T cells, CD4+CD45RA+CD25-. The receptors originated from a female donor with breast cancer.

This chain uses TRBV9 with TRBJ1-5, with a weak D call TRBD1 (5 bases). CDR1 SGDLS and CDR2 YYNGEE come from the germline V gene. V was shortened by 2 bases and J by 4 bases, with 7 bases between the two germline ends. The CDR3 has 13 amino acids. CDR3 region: CASSVDTNQPQHF. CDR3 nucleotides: TGTGCCAGCAGCGTGGACACAAATCAGCCCCAGCATTTT.

In DNA form, the CDR3 reads TGTGCCAGCAGTGAGGGGGGTTACAATGAGCAGTTCTTC. Protein product: CASSEGGYNEQFF. This chain links TRBV27 with TRBJ2-1; D could derive from TRBD1 or TRBD2 (6 bases each). The CDR3 loop spans 13 amino acids. V dropped 5 bases and J dropped 4 bases, with 9 bases sitting between them. Per the germline V gene, CDR1 is MNHEY and CDR2 is SMNVEV (reference sequence).

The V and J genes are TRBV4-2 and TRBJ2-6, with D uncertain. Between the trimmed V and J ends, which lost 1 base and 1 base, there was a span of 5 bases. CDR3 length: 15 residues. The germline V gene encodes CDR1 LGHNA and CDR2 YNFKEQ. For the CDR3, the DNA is TGTGCCAGCAGCCAAGTTACATCTGGGGCCAACGTCCTGACTTTC. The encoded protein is CASSQVTSGANVLTF.

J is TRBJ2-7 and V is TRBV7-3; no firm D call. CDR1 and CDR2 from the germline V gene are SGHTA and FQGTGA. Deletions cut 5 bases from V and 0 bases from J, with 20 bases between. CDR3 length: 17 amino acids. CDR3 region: CASSPRSLISSSYEQYF. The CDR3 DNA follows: TGTGCCAGCAGCCCTCGATCGTTGATATCAAGCTCCTACGAGCAGTACTTC.

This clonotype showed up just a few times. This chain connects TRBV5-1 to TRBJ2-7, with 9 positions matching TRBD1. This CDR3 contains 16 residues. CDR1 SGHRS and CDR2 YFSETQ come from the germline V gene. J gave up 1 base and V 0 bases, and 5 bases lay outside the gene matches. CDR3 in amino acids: CASSLAPGQGSYEQYF. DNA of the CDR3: TGCGCCAGCAGCTTGGCCCCCGGACAGGGGTCCTACGAGCAGTACTTC.

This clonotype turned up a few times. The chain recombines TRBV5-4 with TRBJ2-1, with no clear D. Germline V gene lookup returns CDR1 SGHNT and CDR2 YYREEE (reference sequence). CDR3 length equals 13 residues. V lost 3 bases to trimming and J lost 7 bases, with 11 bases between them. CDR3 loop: CASSWWATNEQFF. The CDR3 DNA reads TGTGCCAGCAGCTGGTGGGCTACGAATGAGCAGTTCTTC.

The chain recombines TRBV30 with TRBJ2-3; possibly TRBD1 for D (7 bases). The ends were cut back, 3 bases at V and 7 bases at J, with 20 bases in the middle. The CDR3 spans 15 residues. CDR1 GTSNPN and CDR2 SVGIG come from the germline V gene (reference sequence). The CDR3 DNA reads TGTGCCTGGAGCCGGTCGGGGGCAGGGGGAAATACGCAGTATTTT. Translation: CAWSRSGAGGNTQYF. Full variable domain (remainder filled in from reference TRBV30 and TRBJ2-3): SQTIHQWPATLVQPVGSPLSLECTVEGTSNPNLYWYRQAAGRGLQLLFYSVGIGQISSEVPQNLSASRPQDRQFILSSKKLLLSDSGFYLCAWSRSGAGGNTQYFGPGTRLTVL.

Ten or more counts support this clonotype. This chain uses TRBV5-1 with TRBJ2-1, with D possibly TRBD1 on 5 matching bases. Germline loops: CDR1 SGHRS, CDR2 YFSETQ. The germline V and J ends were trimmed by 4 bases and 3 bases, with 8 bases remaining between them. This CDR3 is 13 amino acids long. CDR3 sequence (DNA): TGCGCCAGCAGCGGACAAAGCTACAATGAGCAGTTCTTC. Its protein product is CASSGQSYNEQFF.

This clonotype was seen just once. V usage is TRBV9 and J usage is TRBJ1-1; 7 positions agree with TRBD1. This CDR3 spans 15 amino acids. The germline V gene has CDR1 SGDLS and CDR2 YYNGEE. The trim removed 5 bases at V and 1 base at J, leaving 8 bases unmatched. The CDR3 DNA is TGTGCCAGCAGGCGAGGGGGCGTAGAGAACACTGAAGCTTTCTTT. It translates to CASRRGGVENTEAFF.

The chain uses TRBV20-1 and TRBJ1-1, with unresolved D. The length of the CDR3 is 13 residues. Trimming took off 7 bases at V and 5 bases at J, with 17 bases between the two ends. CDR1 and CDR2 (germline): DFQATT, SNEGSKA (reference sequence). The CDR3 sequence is CSGRRDRKTEAFF. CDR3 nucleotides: TGCAGTGGGAGGAGGGATCGAAAAACTGAAGCTTTCTTT.

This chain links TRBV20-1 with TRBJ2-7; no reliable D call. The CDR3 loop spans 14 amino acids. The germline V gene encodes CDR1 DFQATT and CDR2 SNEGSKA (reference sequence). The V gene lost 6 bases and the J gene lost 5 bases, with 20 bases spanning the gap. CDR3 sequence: CSAQQVTPKDEQYF. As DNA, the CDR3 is TGCAGTGCGCAGCAGGTTACCCCGAAGGACGAGCAGTACTTC.

DNA of the CDR3: TGCGCCAGCAGCCAAGAGGCTGTTAAGAGCTCCTACGAGCAGTACTTC. Translated, it gives CASSQEAVKSSYEQYF. This chain joins TRBV4-1 and TRBJ2-7; D is ambiguous. The germline V and J ends were trimmed by 0 bases and 0 bases, with 12 bases remaining between them. Germline lookup yields CDR1 MGHRA and CDR2 YSYEKL. There are 16 residues in the CDR3.

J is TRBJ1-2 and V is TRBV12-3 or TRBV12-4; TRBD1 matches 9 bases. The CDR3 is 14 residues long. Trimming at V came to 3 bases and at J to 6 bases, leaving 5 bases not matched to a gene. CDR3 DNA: TGTGCCAGCAGTTTCCAACAGGGGGCGCATGGCTACACCTTC. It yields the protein CASSFQQGAHGYTF.

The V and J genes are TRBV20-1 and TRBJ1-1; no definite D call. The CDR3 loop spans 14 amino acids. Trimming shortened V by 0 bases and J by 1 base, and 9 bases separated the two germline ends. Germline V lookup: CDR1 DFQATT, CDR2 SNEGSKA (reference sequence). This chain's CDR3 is CSARDPRTNTEAFF. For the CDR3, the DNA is TGCAGTGCTAGAGATCCCCGCACGAACACTGAAGCTTTCTTT.

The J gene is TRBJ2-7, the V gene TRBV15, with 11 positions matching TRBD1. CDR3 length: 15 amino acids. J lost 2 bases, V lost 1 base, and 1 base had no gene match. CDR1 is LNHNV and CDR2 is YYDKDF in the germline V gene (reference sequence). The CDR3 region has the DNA TGTGCCACCAGCAGAGGGACAGGGGGCACCTACGAGCAGTACTTC. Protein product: CATSRGTGGTYEQYF.

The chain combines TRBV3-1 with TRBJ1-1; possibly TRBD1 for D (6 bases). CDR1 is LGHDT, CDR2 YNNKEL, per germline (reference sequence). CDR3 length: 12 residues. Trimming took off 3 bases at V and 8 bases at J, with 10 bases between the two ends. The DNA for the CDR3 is TGTGCCAGCAGCCACTGGACAGCAGAAGCTTTCTTT. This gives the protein CASSHWTAEAFF.

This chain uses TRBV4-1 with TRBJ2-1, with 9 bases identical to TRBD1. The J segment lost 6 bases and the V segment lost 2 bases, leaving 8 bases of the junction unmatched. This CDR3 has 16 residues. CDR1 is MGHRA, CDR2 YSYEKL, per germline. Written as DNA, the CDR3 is TGCGCCAGCAGCCAACCGGGACAGGGATTATCCAATGAGCAGTTCTTC. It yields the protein CASSQPGQGLSNEQFF.

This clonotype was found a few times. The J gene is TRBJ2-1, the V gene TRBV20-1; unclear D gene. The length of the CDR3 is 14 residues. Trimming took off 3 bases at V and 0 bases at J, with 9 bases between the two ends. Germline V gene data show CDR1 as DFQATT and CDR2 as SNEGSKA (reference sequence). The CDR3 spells CSASSLSSYNEQFF. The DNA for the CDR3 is TGCAGTGCTAGTTCCTTGAGCTCCTACAATGAGCAGTTCTTC.

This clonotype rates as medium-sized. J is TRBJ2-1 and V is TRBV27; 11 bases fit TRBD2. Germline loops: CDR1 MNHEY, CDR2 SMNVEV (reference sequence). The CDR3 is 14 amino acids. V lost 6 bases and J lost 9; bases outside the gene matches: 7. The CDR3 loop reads CASRGSGRAGEQFF. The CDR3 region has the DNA TGTGCCAGCAGGGGTAGCGGGAGGGCAGGTGAGCAGTTCTTC.

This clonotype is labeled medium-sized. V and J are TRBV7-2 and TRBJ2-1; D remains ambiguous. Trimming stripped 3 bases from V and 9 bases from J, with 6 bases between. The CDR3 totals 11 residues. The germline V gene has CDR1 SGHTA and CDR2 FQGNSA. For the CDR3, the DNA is TGTGCCAGCAGCTTCCTCATTGAGCAGTTCTTC. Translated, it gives CASSFLIEQFF. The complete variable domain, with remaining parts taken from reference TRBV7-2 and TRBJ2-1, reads GAGVSQSPSNKVTEKGKDVELRCDPISGHTALYWYRQSLGQGLEFLIYFQGNSAPDKSGLPSDRFSAERTGGSVSTLTIQRTQQEDSAVYLCASSFLIEQFFGPGTRLTVL.

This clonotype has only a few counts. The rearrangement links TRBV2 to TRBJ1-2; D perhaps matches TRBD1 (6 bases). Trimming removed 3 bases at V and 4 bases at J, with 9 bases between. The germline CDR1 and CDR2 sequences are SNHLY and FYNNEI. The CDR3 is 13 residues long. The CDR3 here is CASSEEGGYGYTF. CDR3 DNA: TGTGCCAGCAGTGAGGAGGGGGGCTATGGCTACACCTTC.

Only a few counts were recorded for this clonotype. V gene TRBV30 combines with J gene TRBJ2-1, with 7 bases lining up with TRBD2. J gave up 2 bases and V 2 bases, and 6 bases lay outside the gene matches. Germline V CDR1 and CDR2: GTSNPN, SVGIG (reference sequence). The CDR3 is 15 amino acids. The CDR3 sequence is CAWSPGTTPYNEQFF. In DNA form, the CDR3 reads TGTGCCTGGAGTCCCGGGACTACCCCCTACAATGAGCAGTTCTTC.

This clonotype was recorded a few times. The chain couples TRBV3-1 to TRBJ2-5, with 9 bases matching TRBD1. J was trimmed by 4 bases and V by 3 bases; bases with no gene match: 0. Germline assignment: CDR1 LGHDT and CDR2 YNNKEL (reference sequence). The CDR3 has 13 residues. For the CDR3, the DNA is TGTGCCAGCAGCCAGACAGGGGGAGAGACCCAGTACTTC. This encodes CASSQTGGETQYF.

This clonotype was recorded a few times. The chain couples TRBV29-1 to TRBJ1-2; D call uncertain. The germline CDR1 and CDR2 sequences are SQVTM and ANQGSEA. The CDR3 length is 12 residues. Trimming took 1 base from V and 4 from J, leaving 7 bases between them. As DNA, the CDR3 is TGCAGCGTTGAAGTCGGGATCTATGGCTACACCTTC. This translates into CSVEVGIYGYTF.

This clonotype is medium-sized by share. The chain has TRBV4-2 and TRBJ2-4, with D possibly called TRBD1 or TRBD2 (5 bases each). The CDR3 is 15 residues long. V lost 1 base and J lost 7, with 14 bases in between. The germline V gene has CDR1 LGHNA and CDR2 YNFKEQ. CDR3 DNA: TGTGCCAGCAGCCAAGCGGGACCCTCCGAGAACATTCAGTACTTC. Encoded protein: CASSQAGPSENIQYF.

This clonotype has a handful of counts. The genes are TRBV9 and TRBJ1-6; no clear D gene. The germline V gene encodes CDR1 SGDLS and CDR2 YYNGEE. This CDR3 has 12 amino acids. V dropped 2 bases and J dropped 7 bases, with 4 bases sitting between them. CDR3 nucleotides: TGTGCCAGCAGCGTGGCCAATTCACCCCTCCACTTT. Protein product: CASSVANSPLHF.

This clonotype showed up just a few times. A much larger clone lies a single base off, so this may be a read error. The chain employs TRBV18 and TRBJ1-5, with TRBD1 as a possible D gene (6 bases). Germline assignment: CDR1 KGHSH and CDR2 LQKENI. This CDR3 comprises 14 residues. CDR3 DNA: TGTACCAGCTCAACAGGGAAAAGCAATCAGCCCCAGCATTTT. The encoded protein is CTSSTGKSNQPQHF.